A single sample is the source of the 23 T cell receptor beta chains below, sequenced in a study of cytomegalovirus exposure and HLA in healthy donors. Amplification used 60 Vbeta primers and 13 Jbeta primers. Sequencing was performed with immunoSEQ multiplex PCR; in TCRdb, only in-frame clones are kept and a portion is missing. This table has around 91,000 clones, roughly 78% appearing once. Sequencing was done on a sample of PBMCs. Receptors originate from a male donor in good health and CMV-seropositive.

The chain links TRBV28 to TRBJ2-7, with 7 bases fitting TRBD2. Germline CDR1 and CDR2: MDHEN and SYDVKM. With 10 bases clipped from V and 4 bases from J, the junction kept 7 bases outside the gene matches. The CDR3 loop spans 12 amino acids. Here the CDR3 reads CATEGGRYEQYF. DNA of the CDR3: TGTGCCACTGAGGGCGGGAGATACGAGCAGTACTTC.

The chain uses TRBV4-1 and TRBJ1-2; no definite D call. Germline values: CDR1 MGHRA, CDR2 YSYEKL. The CDR3 extends over 14 amino acids. The V end lost 1 base, the J end lost 5 bases, and 11 bases lay between the germline ends. CDR3 DNA sequence: TGCGCCAGCAGCCAAGTCTCGAGAACGTATGGCTACACCTTC. The encoded protein is CASSQVSRTYGYTF.

This chain joins TRBV29-1 and TRBJ1-2, with TRBD1 identical over 9 bases. The V gene end was trimmed by 0 bases and the J gene end by 3 bases; junction bases not matched to a gene: 2. The CDR3 spans 14 residues. Germline assignment: CDR1 SQVTM and CDR2 ANQGSEA. The DNA for the CDR3 is TGCAGCGTTGAAGATCGGACAGGGGACTATGGCTACACCTTC. This encodes CSVEDRTGDYGYTF.

This chain joins TRBV29-1 and TRBJ2-1; weak D call: TRBD1 (6 bases). V was trimmed by 4 bases and J by 7 bases, leaving 11 bases between them. CDR1 is SQVTM, CDR2 ANQGSEA, per germline. The CDR3 consists of 12 residues. CDR3 protein: CSVGKTGNEQFF. The CDR3 nucleotides are TGCAGCGTTGGCAAAACAGGGAATGAGCAGTTCTTC.

The J gene is TRBJ2-7, the V gene TRBV6-4; D unresolved. V was pared by 6 bases and J by 7 bases, with 10 bases between. CDR3 length equals 11 residues. CDR1 and CDR2 (germline): MRHNA, SNTAGT. The CDR3 region has the DNA TGTGCCAGCAGGAGGATGAAGGAGCAGTACTTC. Amino acid sequence: CASRRMKEQYF.

The chain recombines TRBV18 with TRBJ2-1, with 8 bases matching TRBD1. There are 17 residues in the CDR3. CDR1 is KGHSH and CDR2 is LQKENI in the germline V gene. J was trimmed by 0 bases and V by 4 bases; bases with no gene match: 8. The CDR3 region has the DNA TGTGCCAGCTCACGGCAGGGGGCTACTTACTCCTACAATGAGCAGTTCTTC. Protein: CASSRQGATYSYNEQFF.

The chain joins TRBV27 to TRBJ2-7; the match to TRBD1 covers 8 bases. The CDR3 consists of 13 residues. Germline-derived CDR1 and CDR2 are MNHEY and SMNVEV (reference sequence). Unmatched junction bases numbered 4, after V lost 2 bases and J lost 7 bases. CDR3 loop: CASSLQGAWEQYF. CDR3 nucleotides: TGTGCCAGCAGTTTACAGGGGGCTTGGGAGCAGTACTTC.

In this sample, this clone turned up a few times. This chain's CDR3 is CASSVVASGGNEQFF. CDR3 sequence (DNA): TGTGCCAGCAGCGTAGTTGCTAGCGGGGGCAATGAGCAGTTCTTC. V and J are TRBV9 and TRBJ2-1; TRBD2 matches at 10 bases. J gave up 6 bases and V 0 bases, and 3 bases lay outside the gene matches. Germline V gene data show CDR1 as SGDLS and CDR2 as YYNGEE. The CDR3 totals 15 residues.

The rearrangement joins TRBV7-7 to TRBJ1-5, with TRBD1 as a possible D gene (6 bases). Trimming stripped 8 bases from V and 6 bases from J, with 20 bases between. CDR3 length equals 15 residues. The V gene's germline CDR1 is SSHAT and CDR2 FNYEAQ (reference sequence). The CDR3, as DNA: TGTGCCAGCGATACTTGGACAGAGGGCCTTCAGCCCCAGCATTTT. As protein: CASDTWTEGLQPQHF.

The chain couples TRBV9 to TRBJ2-5; 8 positions match TRBD2. Germline V gene sequence: CDR1 SGDLS, CDR2 YYNGEE. The CDR3 spans 13 residues. The trim removed 6 bases at V and 4 bases at J, leaving 5 bases unmatched. This CDR3 is CASNSGGIETQYF. The CDR3 bases are TGTGCCAGCAACTCGGGGGGGATAGAGACCCAGTACTTC.

This chain connects TRBV10-2 to TRBJ2-7; D gene unclear. V shed 0 bases and J shed 6 bases, with 12 bases lying between them. Germline-derived CDR1 and CDR2 are WSHSY and SAAADI. This CDR3 has 14 amino acids. As DNA, the CDR3 is TGCGCCAGCAGTGAGTCTTGGGTTGGGCTCGAGCAGTACTTC. Its translation is CASSESWVGLEQYF.

V gene TRBV27 combines with J gene TRBJ1-1; perhaps TRBD1 as D (5 bases). Germline loops: CDR1 MNHEY, CDR2 SMNVEV (reference sequence). CDR3 length equals 15 residues. Deletions cut 3 bases from V and 0 bases from J, with 11 bases between. CDR3 sequence: CASSFIGGLNTEAFF. The CDR3 DNA reads as TGTGCCAGCAGTTTTATTGGGGGGTTGAACACTGAAGCTTTCTTT.

The gene calls are TRBV28 and TRBJ1-6, with 7 bases that match TRBD1. The germline gives CDR1 MDHEN, CDR2 SYDVKM. The V gene end was trimmed by 4 bases and the J gene end by 6 bases; junction bases not matched to a gene: 3. The CDR3 consists of 14 residues. The CDR3 reads CASSYRGANSPLHF. CDR3 nucleotides: TGTGCCAGCAGTTACAGGGGAGCTAATTCACCCCTCCACTTT.

In the case of this clone: Because the CDR3 is missing its conserved closing phenylalanine or tryptophan, this is likely a read error. The chain recombines TRBV5-1 with TRBJ1-4, with 7 nucleotides matching TRBD1. V was clipped by 0 bases and J by 5 bases; unmatched bases: 4. This CDR3 has 15 amino acids. CDR1 and CDR2 from the germline V gene are SGHRS and YFSETQ. CDR3 residues: CASSLGQGVNEKLFV. CDR3 coding DNA: TGCGCCAGCAGCTTGGGGCAGGGGGTGAATGAAAAACTGTTTGTT.

The chain is built from TRBV27 and TRBJ2-3; the D gene is possibly TRBD2 (5 bases). Germline assignment: CDR1 MNHEY and CDR2 SMNVEV (reference sequence). V lost 3 bases, J lost 5 bases, and 9 bases lay in between. The CDR3 has 13 residues. Written as DNA, the CDR3 is TGTGCCAGCAGTTTTGGCGGGCGAGATACGCAGTATTTT. Amino acids: CASSFGGRDTQYF.

CDR3: CASSLVDSAPQYF. CDR3 sequence (DNA): TGTGCCAGCAGCTTAGTCGACAGTGCTCCGCAGTACTTC. The chain recombines TRBV11-2 with TRBJ2-7; perhaps TRBD1 as D (5 bases). From germline, CDR1 is SGHAT and CDR2 FQNNGV. This CDR3 is 13 amino acids long. Between the trimmed V and J ends, which lost 1 base and 9 bases, there was a span of 13 bases.

About this clone: One end of the junction does not line up with germline, which may come from a read error. The rearrangement uses TRBV28 and TRBJ1-5; 7 nucleotides match TRBD1. The germline V gene encodes CDR1 MDHEN and CDR2 SYDVKM. The CDR3 runs to 16 residues. CDR3 bases: TGTGCCAGCAGTTCTGCAGGACAGGTTGGTGTTCAGCCCCGGCATTTT. Protein product: CASSSAGQVGVQPRHF.

J is TRBJ2-1 and V is TRBV5-4; D may be TRBD1 (6 bases). CDR3 size: 15 residues. Germline loops: CDR1 SGHNT, CDR2 YYREEE (reference sequence). V gave up 1 base and J gave up 1 base, with 9 bases separating them. CDR3 sequence reads: CASSLRQGSYNEQFF. The CDR3 coding sequence is TGTGCCAGCAGCTTGCGGCAGGGGTCCTACAATGAGCAGTTCTTC.

This clone was detected only once. The chain combines TRBV25-1 with TRBJ1-1; 10 bases fit TRBD1. Germline V gene data show CDR1 as MGHDK and CDR2 as SYGVNS. CDR3 length: 13 amino acids. V dropped 8 bases and J dropped 4; count of bases not matched to a gene: 4. As DNA, the CDR3 is TGTGCCAGCGGAAGGACAGGGGGCACTGAAGCTTTCTTT. Protein: CASGRTGGTEAFF.

The V and J genes are TRBV5-1 and TRBJ2-7; maybe TRBD2 (7 bases). CDR1 and CDR2 (germline): SGHRS, YFSETQ. CDR3 size: 15 residues. V was shortened by 4 bases and J by 3 bases, with 17 bases between the two germline ends. The CDR3, as DNA: TGCGCCAGCAGCGGAGGGGGGGGTAGGGGCTACGAGCAGTACTTC. Translating gives CASSGGGGRGYEQYF.

This clone occurred a few times. Here the CDR3 reads CASQEQPLTGGYTF. DNA of the CDR3: TGTGCCAGCCAAGAGCAACCTCTTACGGGTGGCTACACCTTC. The chain links TRBV6-5 to TRBJ1-2, with D uncertain. The germline V and J ends were trimmed by 8 bases and 7 bases, with 20 bases remaining between them. The germline V gene has CDR1 MNHEY and CDR2 SVGAGI. The CDR3 covers 14 residues.

Only a few counts were recorded for this clone. The rearrangement links TRBV27 to TRBJ1-1; D uncertain. In germline, CDR1 is MNHEY, CDR2 SMNVEV (reference sequence). V dropped 5 bases and J dropped 0 bases, with 13 bases sitting between them. The CDR3 length is 15 residues. CDR3 loop: CASSRSPGMNTEAFF. The CDR3, as DNA: TGTGCCAGCAGTCGTAGTCCTGGTATGAACACTGAAGCTTTCTTT.

V and J are TRBV5-1 and TRBJ1-2; D is unresolved. Germline loops: CDR1 SGHRS, CDR2 YFSETQ. CDR3 size: 14 residues. Trimming took 0 bases from V and 4 from J, leaving 10 bases between them. The CDR3 coding sequence is TGCGCCAGCAGCTTGGGTGACAACACCTATGGCTACACCTTC. Encoded protein: CASSLGDNTYGYTF. Supplemented by reference TRBV5-1 and TRBJ1-2, the full variable domain reads KAGVTQTPRYLIKTRGQQVTLSCSPISGHRSVSWYQQTPGQGLQFLFEYFSETQRNKGNFPGRFSGRQFSNSRSEMNVSTLELGDSALYLCASSLGDNTYGYTFGSGTRLTVV.